This TCR beta chain stems from a study of cytotoxic CD8 clonotypes in ibrutinib-treated CLL. As to this clone: Its antigen is not identified.

General observations from the study: Researchers report that baseline clonality outpaced age-matched healthy donors and tracked circulating CD8+ T-cell counts.

Germline CDR1 and CDR2: KGHSH and LQKENI. V lost 3 bases and J 0 bases, leaving 8 bases between the germline ends. The CDR3 runs to 14 residues. Some clones are missing from TCRdb's copy, which holds only in-frame ones; the method was immunoSEQ multiplex PCR. This sample has some 200,000 clones; about four fifths occur once, and the top ten carry more than 9.5%. The chain is built from TRBV18 and TRBJ1-1; the D is unclear. The sequence came from a human donor with chronic lymphocytic leukemia. The sample in question was PBMCs, obtained after 12 months of ibrutinib treatment. The CDR3 here is CASSPTLVNTEAFF. CDR3 DNA sequence: TGTGCCAGCTCACCCACCTTAGTGAACACTGAAGCTTTCTTT.